A single sample gave rise to the 26 T cell receptor beta chains below, sequenced in a study of regulatory T cells in long-lasting Graves disease. Both iRepertoire HTBI primers and Arm-PCR of CDR3 regions were used to build the TCR beta libraries. TCRdb itself ran the multiplex PCR reads through MiXCR, one entry per CDR3 protein. This sample has roughly 700,000 distinct CDR3 sequences, with about 32% found just once. Time point: persistent/refractory GD, antithyroid drugs over 5 years with positive TRAb. PBMCs provided the RNA from which the TCR library was made. This material consisted of peripheral blood mononuclear cells (PBMCs), taken when the disease was refractory, from a patient treated with antithyroid drugs. These receptors originate from a female donor with Graves disease.

This clonotype was counted a few times. This chain links TRBV19 with TRBJ1-5; TRBD1 is a possible D gene (6 bases). The ends were cut back, 7 bases at V and 5 bases at J, with 15 bases in the middle. CDR3 length equals 14 residues. The germline gives CDR1 LNHDA, CDR2 SQIVND (reference sequence). The CDR3 bases are TGTGCCAGTACCGCACTACAGGGATATCAGCCCCAGCATTTT. Translated, it gives CASTALQGYQPQHF.

A few counts support this clonotype. A much larger clone is a single base away; this may be a read error. As the CDR3 is not closed by the conserved phenylalanine or tryptophan, this likely results from a read error. The genes are TRBV6-2 or TRBV6-3 and TRBJ2-2; D unresolved. V lost 2 bases to trimming and J lost 3 bases, with 4 bases between them. Germline-derived CDR1 and CDR2 are MNHEY and SVGEGT. The CDR3 has 13 residues. CDR3: CASSYQDTGELFS. The CDR3 DNA follows: TGTGCCAGCAGTTACCAGGACACCGGGGAGCTGTTTTCT.

This sequence joins TRBV12-5 and TRBJ1-4, with D tentatively TRBD1 (6 bases). Trimming removed 9 bases at V and 7 bases at J, with 18 bases between. The CDR3 has 14 amino acids. In germline, CDR1 is LGHNT, CDR2 FRNRAP. The CDR3 DNA follows: TGTGCTAGCAAAAGAGGGGGGATGGGTGAAAAACTGTTTTTT. This sequence encodes CASKRGGMGEKLFF.

The rearrangement uses TRBV20-1 and TRBJ1-4; D might be TRBD1 (6 bases). The germline V and J ends were trimmed by 6 bases and 14 bases, with 16 bases remaining between them. This CDR3 has 11 residues. Germline CDR1 DFQATT, CDR2 SNEGSKA (reference sequence). CDR3 DNA sequence: TGCAGTGCGGAGGGGGGACTCAGCCTGTTTTTT. Amino acids: CSAEGGLSLFF.

V and J are TRBV20-1 and TRBJ1-5; D not certain. Trimming pared 0 bases from V and 0 bases from J, leaving 9 bases between. The germline CDR1 and CDR2 sequences are DFQATT and SNEGSKA (reference sequence). The CDR3 runs to 15 residues. CDR3 DNA: TGCAGTGCTAGAGAATTGCGGGATAGCAATCAGCCCCAGCATTTT. Translating it yields CSARELRDSNQPQHF.

Only a few counts were recorded for this clonotype. The chain's CDR3 is CASSYLRGSGTGELFF. The DNA for the CDR3 is TGCGCCAGCAGCTACTTGAGGGGGTCGGGCACCGGGGAGCTGTTTTTT. The rearrangement uses TRBV5-1 and TRBJ2-2, with D perhaps matching TRBD1 (6 bases). The germline V and J ends were trimmed by 3 bases and 4 bases, with 16 bases remaining between them. CDR3 length: 16 amino acids. Per the germline V gene, CDR1 is SGHRS and CDR2 is YFSETQ.

J is TRBJ2-7 and V is TRBV20-1; 11 bases align to TRBD1. The J segment lost 1 base and the V segment lost 0 bases, leaving 2 bases of the junction unmatched. The length of the CDR3 is 15 residues. Germline CDR1 is DFQATT and CDR2 is SNEGSKA (reference sequence). The CDR3 here is CSARDWDRGSYEQYF. In DNA, the CDR3 is TGCAGTGCTAGAGATTGGGACAGGGGGTCCTACGAGCAGTACTTC.

This clonotype was detected only once. V gene TRBV12-3 or TRBV12-4 combines with J gene TRBJ2-7; 8 bases match TRBD1. The CDR3 extends over 15 amino acids. Germline trimming cut 6 bases from V and 0 bases from J; bases unmatched to any gene: 7. In DNA form, the CDR3 reads TGTGCCAGCAGCCGAGACAGGGGCCTCTCCTACGAGCAGTACTTC. This gives the protein CASSRDRGLSYEQYF.

This clonotype was detected many times. V usage is TRBV6-5 and J usage is TRBJ1-1, with D uncertain. Germline V lookup: CDR1 MNHEY, CDR2 SVGAGI. The CDR3 runs to 15 residues. V was trimmed by 0 bases and J by 1 base, leaving 9 bases between them. The CDR3 here is CASSYSRTGNTEAFF. DNA of the CDR3: TGTGCCAGCAGTTACTCCCGGACGGGGAACACTGAAGCTTTCTTT.

This clonotype was picked up a small number of times. The chain is built from TRBV6-2 or TRBV6-3 and TRBJ1-4; TRBD1 is a possible D gene (5 bases). CDR1 and CDR2 (germline): MNHEY, SVGEGT. The V end was cut by 5 bases, the J end by 5 bases, with 18 bases between. The CDR3 contains 16 residues. The CDR3, as DNA: TGTGCCAGCAGTCCCCTAGGCGGGGACTTCAATGAAAAACTGTTTTTT. Translating it yields CASSPLGGDFNEKLFF.

This clonotype was detected a few times. The V and J genes are TRBV19 and TRBJ1-1; D might be TRBD1 (5 bases). The CDR3 consists of 12 residues. V gave up 9 bases and J gave up 6 bases, with 14 bases separating them. Per the germline V gene, CDR1 is LNHDA and CDR2 is SQIVND (reference sequence). CDR3 sequence: CASSLWGAEAFF. Here the CDR3 DNA reads TGTGCCAGCAGCTTGTGGGGGGCTGAAGCTTTCTTT.

In its sample, this clonotype was seen a few times. This chain uses TRBV28 with TRBJ2-7; 9 bases fit TRBD2. Germline CDR1 reads MDHEN; CDR2 reads SYDVKM. Unmatched junction bases numbered 7, after V lost 6 bases and J lost 1 base. The CDR3 covers 15 residues. In DNA form, the CDR3 reads TGTGCCAGCAGAGCCGGGACTAGCCAATCCTACGAGCAGTACTTC. Its translation is CASRAGTSQSYEQYF.

The rearrangement links TRBV5-1 to TRBJ1-5, with 9 nucleotides matching TRBD1. The CDR3 runs to 13 residues. From germline, CDR1 is SGHRS and CDR2 YFSETQ. Trimming at V came to 7 bases and at J to 5 bases, leaving 4 bases not matched to a gene. In DNA, the CDR3 is TGCGCCAGCGGCCGACAGGGGGATCAGCCCCAGCATTTT. This sequence encodes CASGRQGDQPQHF.

This clonotype has only a few counts. The chain employs TRBV27 and TRBJ2-7; 12 nucleotides agree with TRBD1. V was pared by 0 bases and J by 9 bases, with 3 bases of the junction left unmatched. CDR1 MNHEY and CDR2 SMNVEV come from the germline V gene (reference sequence). This CDR3 region has 14 residues. CDR3: CASSLSGTGGGQYF. The CDR3 DNA sequence: TGTGCCAGCAGTTTATCGGGGACAGGGGGCGGGCAGTACTTC.

This clonotype was detected ten times or more. CDR3 nucleotide sequence: TGTGCCAGCAGTGTGGGCGCTGAAGCTTTCTTT. Its protein product is CASSVGAEAFF. This rearrangement joins TRBV12-3 or TRBV12-4 to TRBJ1-1; D not certain. Trimming took off 5 bases at V and 6 bases at J, with 7 bases between the two ends. The CDR3 sequence is 11 residues long.

This clonotype was observed a handful of times. The CDR3 bases are TGTGCCAGCAGTGGATCCGGGACAGGGGGTTTCGAGCAGTACTTC. Amino acids: CASSGSGTGGFEQYF. The J gene is TRBJ2-7, the V gene TRBV6-2 or TRBV6-3, with 11 bases matching TRBD1. The V segment lost 5 bases and the J segment 6 bases; nucleotides outside the gene matches: 9. Germline V lookup: CDR1 MNHEY, CDR2 SVGEGT. The CDR3 has 15 amino acids.

V is TRBV6-1 and J is TRBJ2-7, with TRBD2 identical over 8 bases. J was trimmed by 6 bases and V by 6 bases; bases with no gene match: 10. The CDR3 contains 14 residues. CDR1 is MNHNS, CDR2 SASEGT, per germline. The CDR3 spells CASSLNGRAFEQYF. As DNA, the CDR3 is TGTGCCAGCAGCCTCAACGGGAGGGCCTTCGAGCAGTACTTC.

This clonotype was counted only a few times. This chain links TRBV20-1 with TRBJ2-2; D is perhaps TRBD2 (5 bases). Germline CDR1 and CDR2: DFQATT and SNEGSKA (reference sequence). The CDR3 totals 15 residues. Deletions cut 0 bases from V and 0 bases from J, with 8 bases between. The CDR3 DNA follows: TGCAGTGCTAGAGATTACGGGGCGAACACCGGGGAGCTGTTTTTT. Its protein is CSARDYGANTGELFF.

This chain connects TRBV19 to TRBJ1-1; D remains ambiguous. From germline, CDR1 is LNHDA and CDR2 SQIVND (reference sequence). Trimming shortened V by 6 bases and J by 7 bases, and 21 bases separated the two germline ends. The length of the CDR3 is 15 residues. CDR3 region: CASSPDPIRRGEAFF. CDR3 DNA sequence: TGTGCCAGTAGCCCCGACCCGATTCGACGGGGTGAAGCTTTCTTT.

This clonotype was seen more than once but under ten times. V gene TRBV20-1 combines with J gene TRBJ1-4; 7 bases are a match to TRBD1. With 1 base clipped from V and 7 bases from J, the junction kept 6 bases outside the gene matches. CDR1 and CDR2 from the germline V gene are DFQATT and SNEGSKA (reference sequence). This CDR3 comprises 14 residues. CDR3 bases: TGCAGTGCTAGAGTGCCCAGGGGGGGTGAAAAACTGTTTTTT. Amino acids: CSARVPRGGEKLFF.

This clonotype was seen only a few times. V usage is TRBV12-3 or TRBV12-4 and J usage is TRBJ1-1, with D hard to call. The ends were cut back, 6 bases at V and 4 bases at J, with 15 bases in the middle. The CDR3 has 14 residues. The CDR3 is CASRHNPYSTEAFF. The CDR3 DNA sequence: TGTGCCAGCAGACATAACCCTTACAGCACTGAAGCTTTCTTT.

This chain uses TRBV14 with TRBJ2-7, with TRBD2 matching over 9 bases. Per the germline V gene, CDR1 is SGHDN and CDR2 is FVKESK. The CDR3 contains 15 residues. Unmatched junction bases numbered 6, after V lost 4 bases and J lost 2 bases. The CDR3 sequence is CASSLLSGGPYEQYF. The CDR3 region has the DNA TGTGCCAGCAGCCTACTTAGCGGGGGCCCCTACGAGCAGTACTTC.

The V call is TRBV7-9, the J call TRBJ1-1, with D possibly being TRBD1 (6 bases). Per the germline V gene, CDR1 is SEHNR and CDR2 is FQNEAQ (reference sequence). V lost 5 bases, J lost 3 bases, and 13 bases lay in between. The CDR3 spans 14 residues. The CDR3 here is CASSLQGFDTEAFF. CDR3 bases: TGTGCCAGCAGCCTCCAGGGGTTTGACACTGAAGCTTTCTTT.

This clonotype was counted only a few times. V gene TRBV7-2 combines with J gene TRBJ2-5, with D uncertain. Germline values: CDR1 SGHTA, CDR2 FQGNSA. This CDR3 comprises 14 residues. The V end lost 5 bases, the J end lost 1 base, and 11 bases lay between the germline ends. This CDR3 is CASSPFTAQETQYF. CDR3 DNA sequence: TGTGCCAGCAGCCCATTCACAGCCCAAGAGACCCAGTACTTC.

Worth noting for this clonotype: This may arise from a read error, as a much more abundant clone is one base away. This rearrangement joins TRBV6-9 to TRBJ1-1; TRBD1 agrees at 9 bases. The CDR3 contains 15 residues. Germline CDR1 and CDR2: MNHGY and SVAAGI. CDR3 in amino acids: CAGSYTTGGPTEAFF. CDR3 sequence (DNA): TGTGCCGGCAGTTACACGACAGGGGGTCCCACTGAAGCTTTCTTT.

The chain recombines TRBV19 with TRBJ1-1, with D perhaps TRBD1 (6 bases). The length of the CDR3 is 14 residues. Germline V gives CDR1 LNHDA, CDR2 SQIVND (reference sequence). V was pared by 3 bases and J by 4 bases, with 12 bases between. CDR3 coding DNA: TGTGCCAGTAGTATCACAGGGTTGGGCACTGAAGCTTTCTTT. It specifies CASSITGLGTEAFF.